These 19 T cell receptor beta chains share one sample of origin, sequenced in a study of cytomegalovirus exposure and HLA in healthy donors. PCR employed 60 Vbeta and 13 Jbeta primers. The assay was immunoSEQ multiplex PCR, and TCRdb's table has in-frame clones only and misses some. The repertoire holds 100,000 to 150,000 clones, with approximately 82% as singletons. The sample taken for sequencing was PBMCs. All receptors come from a man aged 18 to 35 in good health and CMV-seropositive.

With respect to this clone: Other DNA variants within this sample encode the same CDR3. The chain couples TRBV18 to TRBJ2-7, with 7 bases fitting TRBD1. Trimming removed 3 bases from V and 5 bases from J; junction bases left unmatched: 1. The CDR3 loop spans 12 amino acids. Germline V lookup: CDR1 KGHSH, CDR2 LQKENI. In nucleotides, the CDR3 is TGTGCCAGCTCACCCACAGGGGACGAGCAGTACTTC. Its translation is CASSPTGDEQYF.

The chain carries TRBV5-8 and TRBJ2-7, with TRBD2 matching 7 bases. The length of the CDR3 is 14 residues. The germline V gene has CDR1 SGHTS and CDR2 YDEGEE. V lost 6 bases, J lost 6 bases, and 12 bases stayed unmatched. The CDR3 bases are TGTGCCAGCACCATCGAACCGGGGGGTTCCGAGCAGTACTTC. Its translation is CASTIEPGGSEQYF.

The V call is TRBV27, the J call TRBJ1-2; the D gene is possibly TRBD1 (5 bases). This CDR3 comprises 14 residues. V gave up 3 bases and J gave up 8 bases, with 16 bases separating them. Germline-derived CDR1 and CDR2 are MNHEY and SMNVEV (reference sequence). CDR3 DNA: TGTGCCAGCAGTTTGTCGGGGGGTGAGTGGGGCTACACCTTC. Protein product: CASSLSGGEWGYTF.

This rearrangement joins TRBV28 to TRBJ1-3; D unresolved. Germline CDR1 is MDHEN and CDR2 is SYDVKM. The length of the CDR3 is 12 residues. With 3 bases removed from V and 4 bases from J, the gap between germline ends came to 4 bases. The CDR3 spells CASSFGGNTIYF. CDR3 in DNA: TGTGCCAGCAGTTTCGGGGGAAACACCATATATTTT.

The CDR3 DNA follows: TGTGCCAGCAGCCCGGCGGGCCAGCACAATGAGCAGTTCTTC. Protein sequence: CASSPAGQHNEQFF. The chain combines TRBV11-2 with TRBJ2-1; tentative D call: TRBD2 (5 bases). Germline V CDR1 and CDR2: SGHAT, FQNNGV. V shed 5 bases and J shed 5 bases, with 13 bases lying between them. The CDR3 runs 14 residues. The full variable domain, with the rest looked up from reference TRBV11-2 and TRBJ2-1, is EAGVAQSPRYKIIEKRQSVAFWCNPISGHATLYWYQQILGQGPKLLIQFQNNGVVDDSQLPKDRFSAERLKGVDSTLKIQPAKLEDSAVYLCASSPAGQHNEQFFGPGTRLTVL.

V gene TRBV9 combines with J gene TRBJ1-6; 7 bases match TRBD1. This CDR3 spans 15 amino acids. CDR1 and CDR2 (germline): SGDLS, YYNGEE. V was clipped by 4 bases and J by 7 bases; unmatched bases: 8. The CDR3 region is CASSSTQGQNSPLHF. CDR3 DNA sequence: TGTGCCAGCAGCTCCACACAGGGGCAAAATTCACCCCTCCACTTT.

The chain is built from TRBV28 and TRBJ1-4, with 7 bases fitting TRBD1. Trimming at V came to 4 bases and at J to 7 bases, leaving 6 bases not matched to a gene. This CDR3 comprises 14 residues. CDR1 MDHEN and CDR2 SYDVKM come from the germline V gene. CDR3 amino acids: CASSSGGTVEKLFF. CDR3 nucleotide sequence: TGTGCCAGCAGTTCAGGGGGAACTGTTGAAAAACTGTTTTTT.

A single count supports this clone. This chain uses TRBV6-1 with TRBJ2-2, with D hard to call. The CDR3 has 14 amino acids. The ends were cut back, 8 bases at V and 0 bases at J, with 10 bases in the middle. Germline lookup yields CDR1 MNHNS and CDR2 SASEGT. The CDR3 spells CASLKFSNTGELFF. DNA of the CDR3: TGTGCCAGCCTAAAGTTTTCGAACACCGGGGAGCTGTTTTTT.

This chain uses TRBV7-7 with TRBJ2-2; tentative D call: TRBD1 (6 bases). Germline values: CDR1 SSHAT, CDR2 FNYEAQ (reference sequence). This CDR3 region has 15 residues. V was pared by 5 bases and J by 5 bases, with 15 bases between. The CDR3 loop is CASSPAGARTGELFF. The CDR3 region has the DNA TGTGCCAGCAGCCCAGCAGGGGCGAGAACCGGGGAGCTGTTTTTT.

V and J are TRBV9 and TRBJ2-1, with TRBD1 identical over 11 bases. Germline V gives CDR1 SGDLS, CDR2 YYNGEE. V dropped 3 bases and J dropped 8; count of bases not matched to a gene: 10. The CDR3 length is 16 residues. CDR3 sequence: CASSDLSGQGVHEQFF. The CDR3, as DNA: TGTGCCAGCAGCGACCTATCGGGACAGGGGGTCCATGAGCAGTTCTTC.

V gene TRBV15 combines with J gene TRBJ2-1; no clear D. CDR1 is LNHNV and CDR2 is YYDKDF in the germline V gene (reference sequence). V was pared by 1 base and J by 6 bases, with 7 bases between. There are 13 residues in the CDR3. CDR3 sequence reads: CATSRVPSNEQFF. CDR3 nucleotides: TGTGCCACCAGCAGAGTACCCAGCAATGAGCAGTTCTTC.

The chain joins TRBV20-1 to TRBJ2-5; the D gene is possibly TRBD2 (5 bases). Germline CDR1 DFQATT, CDR2 SNEGSKA (reference sequence). This CDR3 comprises 11 residues. V was shortened by 4 bases and J by 4 bases, with 7 bases between the two germline ends. The CDR3 region has the DNA TGCAGTGCTAACGCGGGAGAGACCCAGTACTTC. The encoded protein is CSANAGETQYF.

This chain connects TRBV6-5 to TRBJ1-1; 7 bases agree with TRBD1. CDR3 length: 12 amino acids. Germline CDR1 and CDR2: MNHEY and SVGAGI. Trimming cost V 5 bases and J 7 bases; bases outside gene matches: 4. DNA for the CDR3: TGTGCCAGCAGTAGACAGGGAGGTGAAGCTTTCTTT. Amino acid sequence: CASSRQGGEAFF.

The J gene is TRBJ1-1, the V gene TRBV6-5; no firm D call. V lost 5 bases and J lost 1, with 5 bases in between. Germline V gene lookup returns CDR1 MNHEY and CDR2 SVGAGI. There are 12 residues in the CDR3. The CDR3 region is CASSAGNTEAFF. The CDR3 DNA reads TGTGCCAGCAGTGCCGGGAACACTGAAGCTTTCTTT.

This clone appeared a single time. The V gene is TRBV7-2, the J gene TRBJ1-6, with D perhaps matching TRBD1 (5 bases). The CDR3 runs to 15 residues. The V gene lost 5 bases and the J gene lost 8 bases, with 16 bases spanning the gap. Germline CDR1 and CDR2: SGHTA and FQGNSA. CDR3: CASSRQSPWDSPLHF. In DNA, the CDR3 is TGTGCCAGCAGCCGACAGTCCCCATGGGATTCACCCCTCCACTTT.

The CDR3 nucleotides are TGTGCCAGCAGCCGACTAGCGGGGGGGCAAGAGACCCAGTACTTC. This encodes CASSRLAGGQETQYF. The chain has TRBV6-4 and TRBJ2-5; 14 bases agree with TRBD2. CDR1 is MRHNA and CDR2 is SNTAGT in the germline V gene. The CDR3 has 15 residues. Trimming at V came to 6 bases and at J to 2 bases, leaving 2 bases not matched to a gene.

The chain combines TRBV7-8 with TRBJ1-6; 7 nucleotides agree with TRBD1. Germline trimming cut 5 bases from V and 7 bases from J; bases unmatched to any gene: 8. Germline lookup yields CDR1 SGHVS and CDR2 FQNEAQ. The CDR3 runs to 15 residues. The CDR3 spells CASSEPGQRNSPLHF. CDR3 sequence (DNA): TGTGCCAGCAGCGAACCGGGACAGAGAAATTCACCCCTCCACTTT.

The rearrangement joins TRBV4-2 to TRBJ2-1; TRBD2 is a possible D gene (6 bases). The CDR3 has 14 residues. Per the germline V gene, CDR1 is LGHNA and CDR2 is YNFKEQ. Deletions cut 0 bases from V and 6 bases from J, with 9 bases between. The CDR3 sequence: CASSQDTGGNEQFF. The CDR3 coding sequence is TGTGCCAGCAGCCAAGATACCGGGGGCAATGAGCAGTTCTTC.

The chain links TRBV7-2 to TRBJ1-1, with a weak D call TRBD1 (6 bases). The CDR3 is 13 amino acids. The V and J ends lost 5 bases and 11 bases respectively, with 18 bases between them. Germline assignment: CDR1 SGHTA and CDR2 FQGNSA. In DNA, the CDR3 is TGTGCCAGCAGCACCGCAGGGGTTTCGGTGGCTTTCTTT. It yields the protein CASSTAGVSVAFF.